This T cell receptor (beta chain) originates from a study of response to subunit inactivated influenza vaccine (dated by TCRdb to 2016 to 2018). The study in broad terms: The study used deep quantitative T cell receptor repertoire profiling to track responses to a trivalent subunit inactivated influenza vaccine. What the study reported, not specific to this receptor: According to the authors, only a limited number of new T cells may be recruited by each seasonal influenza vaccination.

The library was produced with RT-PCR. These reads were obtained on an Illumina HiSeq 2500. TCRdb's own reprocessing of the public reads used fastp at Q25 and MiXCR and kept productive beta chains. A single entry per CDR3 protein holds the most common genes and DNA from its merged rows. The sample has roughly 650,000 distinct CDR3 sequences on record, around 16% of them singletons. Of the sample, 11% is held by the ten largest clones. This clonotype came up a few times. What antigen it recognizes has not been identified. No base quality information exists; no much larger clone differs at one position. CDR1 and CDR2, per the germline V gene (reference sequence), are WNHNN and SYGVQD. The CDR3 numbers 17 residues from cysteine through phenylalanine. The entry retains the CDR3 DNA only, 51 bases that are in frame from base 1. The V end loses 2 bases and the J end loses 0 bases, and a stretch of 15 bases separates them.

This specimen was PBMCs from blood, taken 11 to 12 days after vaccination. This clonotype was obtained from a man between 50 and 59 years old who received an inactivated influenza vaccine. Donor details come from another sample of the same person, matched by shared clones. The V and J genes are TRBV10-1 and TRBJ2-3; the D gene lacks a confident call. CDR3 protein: CASSEGNRQLSTDTQYF. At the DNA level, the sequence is TGCGCCAGCAGTGAGGGAAACAGACAATTGAGCACAGATACGCAGTATTTT.